These 32 T cell receptor beta chains share one sample of origin, sequenced in a study of CD8 T cells in Susac syndrome. RNA in amounts of roughly 0.45 to 1 ug was reverse transcribed with random hexamers. From the immunoSEQ multiplex PCR reads, TCRdb called clonotypes with MiXCR, one entry per CDR3 protein. The sample yields roughly 400,000 distinct CDR3 sequences, more than 80% seen once. The sequenced sample was CD8+ T cells from PBMCs. The origin of the receptors is a human donor with multiple sclerosis.

V and J are TRBV4-1 and TRBJ1-5, with D possibly matching TRBD1 (5 bases). Germline V CDR1 and CDR2: MGHRA, YSYEKL. The CDR3 covers 16 residues. The V and J ends lost 2 bases and 9 bases respectively, with 20 bases between them. The CDR3 reads CASSQPIAGTARPQHF. CDR3 nucleotides: TGCGCCAGCAGCCAACCCATCGCAGGGACCGCTCGGCCCCAGCATTTT.

As DNA, the CDR3 is TGCAGCGTGCCGGGACAGGGAACCTACGAGCAGTACTTC. Protein sequence: CSVPGQGTYEQYF. V usage is TRBV29-1 and J usage is TRBJ2-7, with 9 bases that match TRBD1. The J segment lost 2 bases and the V segment lost 6 bases, leaving 5 bases of the junction unmatched. This CDR3 spans 13 amino acids. Germline-derived CDR1 and CDR2 are SQVTM and ANQGSEA.

This clonotype was detected only once. V usage is TRBV27 and J usage is TRBJ2-5; weak D call: TRBD1 (5 bases). Trimming shortened V by 5 bases and J by 9 bases, and 13 bases separated the two germline ends. The CDR3 totals 12 residues. CDR1 and CDR2 (germline): MNHEY, SMNVEV (reference sequence). The CDR3 here is CASSPGLGAQYF. The DNA for the CDR3 is TGTGCCAGCAGTCCCGGTTTAGGGGCCCAGTACTTC.

The CDR3 DNA is TGTGCCAGCAGTTATGTTTGGGTTAGCGGGAGCCTTTCGTCGTACCAAGAGACCCAGTACTTC. This codes for CASSYVWVSGSLSSYQETQYF. This rearrangement joins TRBV6-5 to TRBJ2-5; the match to TRBD2 covers 9 bases. Germline loops: CDR1 MNHEY, CDR2 SVGAGI. The V segment lost 3 bases and the J segment 0 bases; nucleotides outside the gene matches: 20. The CDR3 is made up of 21 amino acids.

The chain links TRBV7-9 to TRBJ2-2; maybe TRBD2 (6 bases). In germline, CDR1 is SEHNR, CDR2 FQNEAQ (reference sequence). With 10 bases removed from V and 6 bases from J, the gap between germline ends came to 24 bases. This CDR3 is built from 16 residues. In nucleotides, the CDR3 is TGTGCCAACGCCGCCCCGGGACTGTCGAGCCCCGGGGAGCTGTTTTTT. Its protein is CANAAPGLSSPGELFF.

The chain combines TRBV18 with TRBJ2-1; D possibly corresponds to TRBD1 (6 bases). The CDR3 has 17 amino acids. V lost 0 bases and J 6 bases, leaving 18 bases between the germline ends. Germline-derived CDR1 and CDR2 are KGHSH and LQKENI. Here the CDR3 reads CASSPPRTVITCNEQFF. The DNA of the CDR3 is TGTGCCAGCTCACCACCACGGACAGTGATAACCTGCAATGAGCAGTTCTTC.

V gene TRBV6-1 combines with J gene TRBJ2-1; 8 positions agree with TRBD2. There are 18 residues in the CDR3. Germline trimming cut 0 bases from V and 4 bases from J; bases unmatched to any gene: 11. Germline values: CDR1 MNHNS, CDR2 SASEGT. The CDR3 DNA reads as TGTGCCAGCAGTGAAGCGGTAGCGGGGTTGGATCCGTACAATGAGCAGTTCTTC. The encoded protein is CASSEAVAGLDPYNEQFF.

This clonotype was detected only a few times. V gene TRBV6-5 combines with J gene TRBJ1-2; D gene uncertain. CDR1 is MNHEY, CDR2 SVGAGI, per germline. The V end was cut by 2 bases, the J end by 6 bases, with 10 bases between. CDR3 length equals 13 residues. The chain's CDR3 is CASSYGLAHGYTF. The CDR3 region has the DNA TGTGCCAGCAGTTACGGGCTAGCGCATGGCTACACCTTC.

This rearrangement joins TRBV29-1 to TRBJ2-2; possibly TRBD2 for D (5 bases). The CDR3 consists of 15 residues. With 3 bases removed from V and 0 bases from J, the gap between germline ends came to 11 bases. The V gene's germline CDR1 is SQVTM and CDR2 ANQGSEA. CDR3 bases: TGCAGCGTTGAGGAACGGGGATCGAACACCGGGGAGCTGTTTTTT. Encoded protein: CSVEERGSNTGELFF.

The rearrangement joins TRBV9 to TRBJ2-7; D is unresolved. The V gene's germline CDR1 is SGDLS and CDR2 YYNGEE. V lost 2 bases, J lost 0 bases, and 9 bases lay in between. The CDR3 loop spans 14 amino acids. The CDR3 DNA reads TGTGCCAGCAGCGTTTGGGGTAGCTCCTACGAGCAGTACTTC. Translated: CASSVWGSSYEQYF.

V is TRBV19 and J is TRBJ1-1; D unresolved. The V end was cut by 3 bases, the J end by 2 bases, with 7 bases between. The CDR3 is made up of 13 amino acids. Germline V CDR1 and CDR2: LNHDA, SQIVND (reference sequence). Here the CDR3 DNA reads TGTGCCAGTAGTATCGAGCCAAACACTGAAGCTTTCTTT. Its protein is CASSIEPNTEAFF.

This chain connects TRBV14 to TRBJ2-2; possibly TRBD1 or TRBD2 for D (5 bases each). The CDR3 consists of 14 residues. V gave up 0 bases and J gave up 6 bases, with 8 bases separating them. The germline V gene has CDR1 SGHDN and CDR2 FVKESK. The CDR3 coding sequence is TGTGCCAGCAGCCAAGATTGGGGGTCCGGGGAGCTGTTTTTT. Amino acid sequence: CASSQDWGSGELFF. The variable domain in full, with the rest retrieved from reference TRBV14 and TRBJ2-2, is EAGVTQFPSHSVIEKGQTVTLRCDPISGHDNLYWYRRVMGKEIKFLLHFVKESKQDESGMPNNRFLAERTGGTYSTLKVQPAELEDSGVYFCASSQDWGSGELFFGEGSRLTVL.

CDR3 DNA: TGTGCCAGCAGCGTAGCGGACCCCGCCTACGAGCAGTACTTC. The encoded protein is CASSVADPAYEQYF. The V gene is TRBV9, the J gene TRBJ2-7, with D unresolved. V lost 0 bases and J 2 bases, leaving 9 bases between the germline ends. Germline values: CDR1 SGDLS, CDR2 YYNGEE. The CDR3 spans 14 residues.

For the CDR3, the DNA is TGTGCCAGCAGCCTTCTAAGGACAGGGTTCAACGAGCAGTACTTC. Translation: CASSLLRTGFNEQYF. The chain couples TRBV21-1 to TRBJ2-7; the D segment call TRBD1 is taken from the table without a DNA check. TRBV21-1 is marked as a pseudogene. The CDR3 consists of 15 residues.

This chain joins TRBV7-9 and TRBJ2-2; a possible D gene is TRBD1 (6 bases). Between the trimmed V and J ends, which lost 4 bases and 1 base, there was a span of 10 bases. CDR3 length: 15 amino acids. Germline V gives CDR1 SEHNR, CDR2 FQNEAQ (reference sequence). This CDR3 is CASSWGHRNTGELFF. CDR3 sequence (DNA): TGTGCCAGCAGCTGGGGACACCGGAACACCGGGGAGCTGTTTTTT.

The CDR3 sequence: CASLDQWTGLFEAFF. CDR3 nucleotides: TGTGCCAGCTTGGATCAATGGACAGGGCTATTTGAAGCTTTCTTT. The rearrangement joins TRBV6-1 to TRBJ1-1; TRBD1 agrees at 8 bases. The CDR3 contains 15 residues. With V trimmed by 8 bases and J by 7 bases, 15 bases remained unmatched. Germline-derived CDR1 and CDR2 are MNHNS and SASEGT.

This clonotype was counted once. This chain connects TRBV29-1 to TRBJ2-7, with D possibly being TRBD2 (7 bases). The length of the CDR3 is 15 residues. The V end was cut by 4 bases, the J end by 2 bases, with 18 bases between. Germline CDR1 SQVTM, CDR2 ANQGSEA. Here the CDR3 DNA reads TGCAGCGTTGGGGGGGGCGCGGGTTTTGCCTACGAGCAGTACTTC. Protein: CSVGGGAGFAYEQYF.

In this sample, this clonotype turned up once. V gene TRBV2 combines with J gene TRBJ2-1; D ambiguous. Deletions cut 3 bases from V and 0 bases from J, with 9 bases between. CDR1 is SNHLY and CDR2 is FYNNEI in the germline V gene. CDR3 size: 15 residues. For the CDR3, the DNA is TGTGCCAGCAGTGATTTTGGTAGCTCCTACAATGAGCAGTTCTTC. It encodes CASSDFGSSYNEQFF.

This chain uses TRBV30 with TRBJ2-3; 11 positions match TRBD2. The CDR3 length is 16 residues. The ends lost 3 bases at V and 2 bases at J; junction bases unmatched: 7. The germline V gene encodes CDR1 GTSNPN and CDR2 SVGIG (reference sequence). CDR3 nucleotides: TGTGCCTGGAGGGCTAGCGGGGGGACCGACACAGATACGCAGTATTTT. Amino acids: CAWRASGGTDTDTQYF.

The rearrangement joins TRBV6-2 or TRBV6-3 to TRBJ1-1, with D hard to call. V shed 3 bases and J shed 13 bases, with 12 bases lying between them. CDR3 length: 11 amino acids. Per germline, CDR1 MNHEY and CDR2 SVGEGT. The CDR3 coding sequence is TGTGCCAGCAGTTATGGGCCTCTCGGTTTCTTT. Translation: CASSYGPLGFF.

Only a few counts were recorded for this clonotype. V usage is TRBV11-2 and J usage is TRBJ2-1; TRBD1 might be the D (6 bases). Germline-derived CDR1 and CDR2 are SGHAT and FQNNGV. The length of the CDR3 is 13 residues. Trimming shortened V by 6 bases and J by 6 bases, and 12 bases separated the two germline ends. The CDR3 DNA is TGTGCCAGCAGTCTTACAGGGTTCAATGAGCAGTTCTTC. This codes for CASSLTGFNEQFF.

The J gene is TRBJ2-5, the V gene TRBV4-1; no firm D call. Germline V lookup: CDR1 MGHRA, CDR2 YSYEKL. The ends were cut back, 2 bases at V and 5 bases at J, with 15 bases in the middle. The CDR3 sequence is 15 residues long. Here the CDR3 DNA reads TGCGCCAGCAGCCAACGTAAGCCGTTCGGTGAGACCCAGTACTTC. Its translation: CASSQRKPFGETQYF.

The V call is TRBV20-1, the J call TRBJ2-1; D is ambiguous. Trimming left V 0 bases short and J 6 bases short, with 18 bases between. The CDR3 length is 16 residues. From germline, CDR1 is DFQATT and CDR2 SNEGSKA (reference sequence). The CDR3 DNA is TGCAGTGCTAGAGACTCCTCGTTAGCAATCGGCAATGAGCAGTTCTTC. This gives the protein CSARDSSLAIGNEQFF.

The J gene is TRBJ2-7, the V gene TRBV29-1, with TRBD1 matching 10 bases. In germline, CDR1 is SQVTM, CDR2 ANQGSEA. V shed 0 bases, J shed 3 bases, and the junction held 5 bases outside the gene matches. The CDR3 has 15 residues. The CDR3 nucleotides are TGCAGCGTTGAAGAGGAAGGACAGGGGGGCTACGAGCAGTACTTC. It specifies CSVEEEGQGGYEQYF.

The chain has TRBV30 and TRBJ2-3, with a weak D call TRBD1 (5 bases). The V end lost 2 bases, the J end lost 0 bases, and 12 bases lay between the germline ends. This CDR3 is built from 15 residues. Germline assignment: CDR1 GTSNPN and CDR2 SVGIG (reference sequence). The CDR3 coding sequence is TGTGCCTGGAGTAAGGGGATTGCTAGCACAGATACGCAGTATTTT. Its protein is CAWSKGIASTDTQYF.

This clonotype has only one observation. V is TRBV29-1 and J is TRBJ1-1, with a tentative D call TRBD1 (5 bases). Germline V gives CDR1 SQVTM, CDR2 ANQGSEA. This CDR3 spans 10 amino acids. V was shortened by 6 bases and J by 6 bases, with 8 bases between the two germline ends. The CDR3 sequence: CSVRGAEAFF. CDR3 sequence (DNA): TGCAGCGTGCGGGGGGCTGAAGCTTTCTTT. The full variable domain, completed using reference TRBV29-1 and TRBJ1-1, is SAVISQKPSRDICQRGTSLTIQCQVDSQVTMMFWYRQQPGQSLTLIATANQGSEATYESGFVIDKFPISRPNLTFSTLTVSNMSPEDSSIYLCSVRGAEAFFGQGTRLTVV.

This chain joins TRBV7-9 and TRBJ2-1; tentative D call: TRBD2 (5 bases). V was clipped by 4 bases and J by 9 bases, with 13 bases between them. Germline-derived CDR1 and CDR2 are SEHNR and FQNEAQ (reference sequence). The CDR3 is 13 residues long. In nucleotides, the CDR3 is TGTGCCAGCAGCTCAGGACTCGGCGGTGAGCAGTTCTTC. Translating gives CASSSGLGGEQFF. The full variable domain, completed using reference TRBV7-9 and TRBJ2-1, is DTGVSQNPRHKITKRGQNVTFRCDPISEHNRLYWYRQTLGQGPEFLTYFQNEAQLEKSRLLSDRFSAERPKGSFSTLEIQRTEQGDSAMYLCASSSGLGGEQFFGPGTRLTVL.

The chain combines TRBV2 with TRBJ1-2; maybe TRBD1 (6 bases). V lost 4 bases, J lost 2 bases, and 11 bases lay in between. The germline CDR1 and CDR2 sequences are SNHLY and FYNNEI. This CDR3 comprises 14 residues. CDR3 nucleotide sequence: TGTGCCAGCAGTGGAGGGCAGGGGAACTATGGCTACACCTTC. Translating it yields CASSGGQGNYGYTF.

This chain connects TRBV7-8 to TRBJ2-1; possible D gene TRBD2, 6 bases. The CDR3 totals 16 residues. The germline CDR1 and CDR2 sequences are SGHVS and FQNEAQ. Deletions cut 2 bases from V and 2 bases from J, with 13 bases between. The CDR3 coding sequence is TGTGCCAGCAGCTTACGAGGCGGGGACCCCTACAATGAGCAGTTCTTC. Amino acid sequence: CASSLRGGDPYNEQFF.

The genes are TRBV6-5 and TRBJ2-2, with TRBD2 matching 9 bases. The CDR3 runs 19 residues. Looked up from germline, CDR1 is MNHEY and CDR2 is SVGAGI. V was clipped by 0 bases and J by 7 bases; unmatched bases: 15. CDR3 nucleotide sequence: TGTGCCAGCAGTTACTCGACGGCCCTAGCGGGGATTCACGGCGGGGAGCTGTTTTTT. Its translation: CASSYSTALAGIHGGELFF.

The rearrangement links TRBV29-1 to TRBJ2-1; D assignment may be TRBD1 or TRBD2 (5 bases each). This CDR3 comprises 12 residues. Germline V CDR1 and CDR2: SQVTM, ANQGSEA. Trimming cost V 7 bases and J 6 bases, with 13 bases left between them. The DNA of the CDR3 is TGCAGCGGTCCCCGGGACGGCAATGAGCAGTTCTTC. As protein: CSGPRDGNEQFF.

This clonotype was recorded once. J is TRBJ2-1 and V is TRBV28, with TRBD2 matching over 12 bases. The CDR3 totals 17 residues. CDR1 MDHEN and CDR2 SYDVKM come from the germline V gene. The V gene end was trimmed by 2 bases and the J gene end by 3 bases; junction bases not matched to a gene: 5. The CDR3, as DNA: TGTGCCAGCAGTTTAGAAGGACTAGCGGGATTCTACAATGAGCAGTTCTTC. Its protein is CASSLEGLAGFYNEQFF.